This T cell receptor beta chain was identified in a study of blood T cell repertoires in COVID-19. Study-level background: The study drew acute and convalescent COVID-19 samples from the United States, Italy and Spain. PBMCs, B-cell-depleted T cells, or T cells were the source of the cDNA or gDNA that made up the material.

Methods used by the authors: From reference gene primer amplification, estimates of nucleated cell counts were derived. Sequencing used immunoSEQ multiplex PCR; TCRdb keeps in-frame clones, though not all of them. For V, J and clone size, that table is used; D and trimming come from the DNA. The sample holds more than 65,000 clones, roughly 84% seen once. Germline assignment: CDR1 KGHSH and CDR2 LQKENI. V lost 0 bases and J lost 1, with 6 bases in between. CDR3 length equals 14 residues. Sequencing was carried out using peripheral blood. The TCR was taken from a man aged 50 or older with active COVID-19. J is TRBJ1-1 and V is TRBV18, with D possibly matching TRBD1 (5 bases). The CDR3 nucleotides are TGTGCCAGCTCACCACCGGGGCGGAACACTGAAGCTTTCTTT. It is translated as CASSPPGRNTEAFF.